The following is a TCR beta chain sequence with its context. Its antigen remains unknown. This record comes from a study of cytomegalovirus exposure and HLA in healthy donors. General study findings and limits: For presence/absence analyses, sequencing depth was assumed to be roughly uniform across donors.

The CDR3 contains 11 residues. The germline gives CDR1 MNHEY, CDR2 SVGAGI. With 6 bases removed from V and 2 bases from J, the gap between germline ends came to 4 bases. The PCR employed 60 Vbeta primers together with 13 Jbeta primers. Sequencing used immunoSEQ multiplex PCR; TCRdb keeps in-frame clones, though not all of them. The table includes over 200,000 clones, 82% detected once. Material: PBMCs. The chain is built from TRBV6-5 and TRBJ1-1; D call uncertain. The receptor was derived from a middle-aged woman in good health and CMV-seropositive. CDR3 protein: CASRSNTEAFF. DNA of the CDR3: TGTGCCAGCAGGTCAAACACTGAAGCTTTCTTT.